The 17 T cell receptor beta chains given below trace back to one sample, sequenced in a study of blood T cell repertoires in COVID-19. Profiled with immunoSEQ multiplex PCR; TCRdb holds only in-frame clones, not every one. The table includes under 250,000 clones, approximately 85% detected once. The sequencing input was PBMCs or T cells enriched from blood (not recorded which). The receptors were gathered from a woman in her 50s with acute COVID-19.

This chain uses TRBV30 with TRBJ1-5; D might be TRBD1 (5 bases). The CDR3 length is 13 residues. The germline gives CDR1 GTSNPN, CDR2 SVGIG (reference sequence). V lost 4 bases and J lost 2, with 9 bases in between. The CDR3 reads CAWTGKGNQPQHF. In nucleotides, the CDR3 is TGTGCCTGGACAGGGAAGGGCAATCAGCCCCAGCATTTT.

V and J are TRBV7-9 and TRBJ1-6; a possible D gene is TRBD1 (6 bases). The CDR3 runs 18 residues. CDR1 is SEHNR and CDR2 is FQNEAQ in the germline V gene (reference sequence). V was clipped by 6 bases and J by 8 bases, with 26 bases between them. The CDR3: CASSLGPVRDIADSPLHF. The CDR3 DNA reads TGTGCCAGCAGTCTAGGCCCTGTCCGGGACATCGCCGATTCACCCCTCCACTTT.

The genes are TRBV2 and TRBJ1-6; 9 nucleotides align to TRBD1. Germline CDR1 and CDR2: SNHLY and FYNNEI. The CDR3 is 14 amino acids. V was clipped by 7 bases and J by 6 bases; unmatched bases: 4. The CDR3 DNA is TGTGCCAGCATGAAGGACAGGGGTAATTCACCCCTCCACTTT. Translating it yields CASMKDRGNSPLHF. Supplemented by reference TRBV2 and TRBJ1-6, the full variable domain reads EPEVTQTPSHQVTQMGQEVILRCVPISNHLYFYWYRQILGQKVEFLVSFYNNEISEKSEIFDDQFSVERPDGSNFTLKIRSTKLEDSAMYFCASMKDRGNSPLHFGNGTRLTVT.

This clone was picked up a small number of times. J is TRBJ1-2 and V is TRBV15, with 7 bases lining up with TRBD1. Germline loops: CDR1 LNHNV, CDR2 YYDKDF (reference sequence). Unmatched junction bases numbered 5, after V lost 1 base and J lost 6 bases. This CDR3 region has 14 residues. The CDR3 coding sequence is TGTGCCACCAGCAGAGTTCGACAGGGCCATGGCTACACCTTC. Protein product: CATSRVRQGHGYTF.

As regards this clone: A read error may produce the germline difference seen at one junction end. V usage is TRBV3-1 (or the pseudogene TRBV3-2) and J usage is TRBJ1-1; D ambiguous. Germline lookup yields CDR1 LGHDT and CDR2 YNNKEL (reference sequence). This CDR3 spans 13 amino acids. Here the CDR3 reads CASSPGGNAEAFF. CDR3 coding DNA: TGTGCCAGCAGCCCCGGAGGGAACGCTGAAGCTTTCTTT.

The rearrangement links TRBV7-2 to TRBJ2-7; D might be TRBD2 (6 bases). Per the germline V gene, CDR1 is SGHTA and CDR2 is FQGNSA. V lost 9 bases, J lost 5 bases, and 14 bases lay in between. There are 12 residues in the CDR3. The CDR3 DNA follows: TGTGCCAGTTTGGGGGGAACCCACGAGCAGTACTTC. It yields the protein CASLGGTHEQYF. The full variable domain, rest sourced from reference TRBV7-2 and TRBJ2-7, is GAGVSQSPSNKVTEKGKDVELRCDPISGHTALYWYRQSLGQGLEFLIYFQGNSAPDKSGLPSDRFSAERTGGSVSTLTIQRTQQEDSAVYLCASLGGTHEQYFGPGTRLTVT.

J is TRBJ2-3 and V is TRBV5-1, with 9 nucleotides matching TRBD2. Trimming took 1 base from V and 2 from J; bases not matched to a gene: 11. This CDR3 contains 18 residues. Germline-derived CDR1 and CDR2 are SGHRS and YFSETQ. In DNA, the CDR3 is TGCGCCAGCAGCTTGAGTTTGGCGGGGGGGAGAGTCACAGATACGCAGTATTTT. Its translation is CASSLSLAGGRVTDTQYF. Full variable domain (rest looked up from reference TRBV5-1 and TRBJ2-3): KAGVTQTPRYLIKTRGQQVTLSCSPISGHRSVSWYQQTPGQGLQFLFEYFSETQRNKGNFPGRFSGRQFSNSRSEMNVSTLELGDSALYLCASSLSLAGGRVTDTQYFGPGTRLTVL.

The chain recombines TRBV5-6 with TRBJ1-2, with D possibly TRBD1 on 6 matching bases. V was trimmed by 5 bases and J by 4 bases, leaving 21 bases between them. The CDR3 runs to 16 residues. Germline V gene data show CDR1 as SGHDT and CDR2 as YYEEEE. CDR3 nucleotide sequence: TGTGCCAGCAGGAGGACAGAGCCGCCCTACGTCTATGGCTACACCTTC. Residues: CASRRTEPPYVYGYTF.

J is TRBJ2-7 and V is TRBV4-3, with 7 positions matching TRBD1. From germline, CDR1 is LGHNA and CDR2 YSLEER. V lost 0 bases to trimming and J lost 4 bases; unmatched junction nucleotides: 9. The CDR3 runs 16 residues. CDR3 in amino acids: CASSQDYRQGQYEQYF. The CDR3 region has the DNA TGCGCCAGCAGCCAAGACTATAGACAGGGACAGTACGAGCAGTACTTC.

V gene TRBV25-1 combines with J gene TRBJ1-2; a possible D gene is TRBD1 (5 bases). The V end lost 2 bases, the J end lost 4 bases, and 8 bases lay between the germline ends. The CDR3 length is 13 residues. Germline-derived CDR1 and CDR2 are MGHDK and SYGVNS. CDR3 sequence reads: CASSEPGRYGYTF. CDR3 coding DNA: TGTGCCAGCAGTGAACCAGGGCGCTATGGCTACACCTTC.

This clone appeared once. CDR3 amino acids: CASSRGHENTEAFF. The DNA for the CDR3 is TGTGCCAGCTCAAGGGGGCATGAGAACACTGAAGCTTTCTTT. J is TRBJ1-1 and V is TRBV18; 7 nucleotides match TRBD1. The CDR3 runs to 14 residues. The V gene's germline CDR1 is KGHSH and CDR2 LQKENI. The trim removed 5 bases at V and 1 base at J, leaving 4 bases unmatched.

J is TRBJ1-2 and V is TRBV29-1; TRBD1 aligns across 8 bases. V was clipped by 6 bases and J by 8 bases; unmatched bases: 5. The CDR3 has 11 residues. CDR1 is SQVTM and CDR2 is ANQGSEA in the germline V gene. The CDR3 DNA is TGCAGCGTGTGGACAGGGTCCGGCTACACCTTC. It specifies CSVWTGSGYTF. The full variable domain, rest sourced from reference TRBV29-1 and TRBJ1-2, is SAVISQKPSRDICQRGTSLTIQCQVDSQVTMMFWYRQQPGQSLTLIATANQGSEATYESGFVIDKFPISRPNLTFSTLTVSNMSPEDSSIYLCSVWTGSGYTFGSGTRLTVV.

The V and J genes are TRBV19 and TRBJ1-5; the match to TRBD1 covers 7 bases. Trimming removed 6 bases from V and 3 bases from J; junction bases left unmatched: 8. CDR1 and CDR2 from the germline V gene are LNHDA and SQIVND (reference sequence). The CDR3 is 15 amino acids. The CDR3 reads CASRQGTANNQPQHF. CDR3 DNA: TGTGCCAGTAGGCAGGGGACAGCGAACAATCAGCCCCAGCATTTT.

J is TRBJ1-6 and V is TRBV6-5; weak D call: TRBD1 (6 bases). Germline assignment: CDR1 MNHEY and CDR2 SVGAGI. The V end was cut by 4 bases, the J end by 9 bases, with 10 bases between. The CDR3 spans 13 residues. CDR3 nucleotides: TGTGCCAGCAGTTTACAGGGACCTTCACCCCTCCACTTT. It yields the protein CASSLQGPSPLHF.

The chain links TRBV7-9 to TRBJ1-1; D perhaps matches TRBD1 (5 bases). Germline V gives CDR1 SEHNR, CDR2 FQNEAQ (reference sequence). V lost 1 base and J lost 1, with 10 bases in between. The CDR3 sequence is 15 residues long. CDR3 protein: CASSLVGVENTEAFF. In nucleotides, the CDR3 is TGTGCCAGCAGCTTAGTAGGGGTGGAGAACACTGAAGCTTTCTTT.

V gene TRBV30 combines with J gene TRBJ1-6, with D uncertain. Trimming took 7 bases from V and 5 from J, leaving 12 bases between them. Germline CDR1 reads GTSNPN; CDR2 reads SVGIG (reference sequence). CDR3 size: 13 residues. The CDR3 here is CASRGTHNSPLHF. CDR3 in DNA: TGTGCCTCTAGAGGCACCCATAATTCACCCCTCCACTTT.

This clone was counted once. The chain is built from TRBV18 and TRBJ1-1, with D perhaps TRBD1 (5 bases). Trimming stripped 4 bases from V and 5 bases from J, with 17 bases between. The CDR3 consists of 15 residues. The germline V gene has CDR1 KGHSH and CDR2 LQKENI. The CDR3 DNA reads as TGTGCCAGCTCACTTACATACGGGGAGGGGACTGAAGCTTTCTTT. Amino acids: CASSLTYGEGTEAFF.